This note documents a single T cell receptor (beta chain) sequence. The table lists this clonotype with a few counts. The antigen this receptor binds is unknown. No base qualities exist here, and no much larger clone lies one base off it. V loses 2 bases, J loses 4 bases, and the germline ends lie 3 bases apart. CDR1 and CDR2 are drawn from the germline V gene: MDHEN, SYDVKM. Including cysteine and phenylalanine, the CDR3 has 12 amino acids. Kept here is only the CDR3 DNA, which spans 36 bases and is read in frame from base 1. This sample was taken from a study of early T cells in non-severe SARS-CoV-2 infection (dated by TCRdb to the early 2020s). As for the study more broadly: Because TCR sequencing was done on bulk RNA from unsorted whole blood, the alpha and beta chains could not be paired. Results and caveats for the whole study, not just this receptor: VDJdb matching was skewed toward anti-spike CD8 responses and likely underestimated virus-specific expansions, missing private and CD4 specificities.

The study was a case-control design nested within a healthcare worker cohort in London, UK, with weekly nasopharyngeal swab PCR tests and blood sampling. Healthcare workers were recruited between 23 and 31 March 2020, during the week of the UK lockdown, and were followed weekly for up to roughly 15 weeks. Receptors were amplified or captured by 5' RACE. Data came from a NextSeq 500. In the TCR library protocol, unique molecular identifiers were attached to individual cDNA molecules to correct for PCR bias and sequencing error. Both TCR alpha and beta chains were sequenced, and tight co-correlation was observed between alpha and beta sequence abundances in each sample. Processing in the source paper ran as follows. Decombinator V4 was used to perform V gene, J gene and CDR3 annotation of TCR sequences. TCRs were defined as expanded if a significant change between any two time points was detected under a Poisson model with p below 0.0001. TCR abundances were normalised to the total number of TCRs sequenced per sample and expressed as counts per million. MAIT TCRs were defined by TRAV1-2 paired with TRAJ12, TRAJ20 or TRAJ33, and iNKT TCRs by TRAV10 paired with TRAJ18. VDJdb, accessed 1 November 2021, was searched for CMV, EBV and SARS-CoV-2 annotated TCRs, with TCRs annotated for multiple antigens excluded. TCRdb reprocessing: public reads trimmed at Q25 with fastp, clones called with MiXCR, in-frame beta chains kept. Each CDR3 protein appears once, grouped with its most common genes and DNA. None of the V and J calls come from the authors' own analysis; TCRdb made them. The sample data list about 62,000 distinct CDR3 sequences, and about 9.3% of these were observed just once. The ten most abundant clones make up over 1% of the sample.

This sequence originates from an adult who was a healthcare worker with PCR-confirmed SARS-CoV-2 infection or an uninfected control (not recorded which). The sample was whole blood. The receptor chain draws on TRBV28 and TRBJ1-5, with the D gene not clear enough to name. CDR3 region: CASSLGNQPQHF. The sequenced DNA: TGTGCCAGCAGTTTAGGGAATCAGCCCCAGCATTTT.